Listed below are T cell receptor beta chains from one sample, sequenced in a study of T cell responses to AZD1222 COVID-19 vaccine. Profiled with immunoSEQ multiplex PCR; TCRdb holds only in-frame clones, not every one. The table lists about 94,000 clones, 70% to 90% of them singletons. Sequencing was performed on peripheral blood, taken on day 0 of AZD1222 vaccination. These receptors came from an adult in good health. Both conserved end residues are part of each CDR3. A D gene is named only where the DNA matches it firmly.

j_call | v_call | d_call | cdr3_aa
TRBJ2-7 | TRBV27 | TRBD2 | CASSWSSGGSYEQYF
TRBJ2-7 | TRBV9 | NA | CASSVAAGYEQYF
TRBJ2-5 | TRBV10-3 | TRBD2 | CAISLQPGGQETQYF
TRBJ1-5 | TRBV4-2 | TRBD1 | CASSAGTGTNNQPQHF
TRBJ2-2 | TRBV7-9 | TRBD2 | CASSPTGREDTGELFF
TRBJ1-1 | TRBV9 | NA | CASSVEMNTEAFF
TRBJ1-4 | TRBV19 | NA | CASSPSPALPGEKLFF
TRBJ2-7 | TRBV7-9 | TRBD2 | CASSRGSGNEQYF
TRBJ1-1 | TRBV19 | NA | CATQTGMNTEAFF
TRBJ1-1 | TRBV20-1 | NA | CSAGGEGLEAFF
TRBJ1-1 | TRBV21-1 | NA | CASSIRRNTEAFF
TRBJ2-7 | TRBV6-5 | NA | CASSLWTVSSYEQYF
TRBJ1-4 | TRBV5-1 | NA | CASSALGGREKLFF
TRBJ2-5 | TRBV30 | NA | CAWSVRGPRDLGAQYF
TRBJ1-3 | TRBV19 | NA | CASSPGHQQRSGNTIYF
TRBJ1-6 | TRBV19 | NA | CASSTPPGLTYSPLHF
TRBJ2-2 | TRBV4-1 | NA | CASSKGGTANTGELFF
TRBJ2-1 | TRBV10-1 | TRBD2 | CARATSGGAYNEQFF
TRBJ1-1 | TRBV7-6 | NA | CASSLADKRTEAFF
TRBJ2-5 | TRBV30 | NA | CAWSRAGPETQYF
TRBJ1-1 | TRBV28 | NA | CASSLDDGSKMNTEAFF
TRBJ1-2 | TRBV4-3 | NA | CASSQERWNYGYTF
TRBJ2-7 | TRBV6-2/TRBV6-3 | TRBD2 | CASSYLRTSQRSPEEQYF
TRBJ2-1 | TRBV5-6 | NA | CASSFVMGSDEQFF
TRBJ2-2 | TRBV5-4 | NA | CASSFSTGELFF
TRBJ1-1 | TRBV10-3 | TRBD1 | CAIRDRGRGTEAFF
TRBJ2-6 | TRBV5-8 | NA | CASSLHHTRVSGANVLTF
TRBJ1-1 | TRBV25-1 | NA | CATRLFNTEAFF
TRBJ1-2 | TRBV30 | TRBD1 | CAWRDRVSGYTF
TRBJ2-7 | TRBV25-1 | TRBD1 | CASSSLGTGLMSYEQYF
TRBJ2-3 | TRBV1 | NA | CTSSLSRLARYTDTQYF
TRBJ2-7 | TRBV19 | NA | CASSIARDYEQYF
TRBJ1-2 | TRBV29-1 | NA | CSVGVGTQRNGYTF
TRBJ1-6 | TRBV9 | TRBD1 | CASSVDPRGNSPLHF
TRBJ2-1 | TRBV5-4 | TRBD1 | CASSLPGTGLQFF